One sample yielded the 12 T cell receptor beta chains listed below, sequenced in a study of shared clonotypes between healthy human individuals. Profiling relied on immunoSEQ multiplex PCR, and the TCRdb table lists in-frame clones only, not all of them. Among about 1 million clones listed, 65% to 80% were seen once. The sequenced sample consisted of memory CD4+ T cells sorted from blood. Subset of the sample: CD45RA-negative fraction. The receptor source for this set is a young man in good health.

CDR3 sequence reads: CASSFSDRSDGYTF. The CDR3 bases are TGTGCCAGCAGTTTTTCCGACAGGTCAGATGGCTACACCTTC. This chain uses TRBV28 with TRBJ1-2; TRBD1 is a possible D gene (6 bases). From germline, CDR1 is MDHEN and CDR2 SYDVKM. The CDR3 extends over 14 amino acids. Trimming stripped 3 bases from V and 6 bases from J, with 14 bases between.

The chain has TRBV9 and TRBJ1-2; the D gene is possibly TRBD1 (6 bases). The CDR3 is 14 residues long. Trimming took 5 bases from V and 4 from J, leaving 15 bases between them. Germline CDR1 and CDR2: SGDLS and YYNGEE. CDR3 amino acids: CASSPRDKAYGYTF. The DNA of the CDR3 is TGTGCCAGCAGTCCCCGGGACAAGGCCTATGGCTACACCTTC.

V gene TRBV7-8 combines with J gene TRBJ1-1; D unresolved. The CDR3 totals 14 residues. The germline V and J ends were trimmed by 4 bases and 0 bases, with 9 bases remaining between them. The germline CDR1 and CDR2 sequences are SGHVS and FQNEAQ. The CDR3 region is CASSSTEMNTEAFF. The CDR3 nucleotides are TGTGCCAGCAGCTCGACTGAAATGAACACTGAAGCTTTCTTT.

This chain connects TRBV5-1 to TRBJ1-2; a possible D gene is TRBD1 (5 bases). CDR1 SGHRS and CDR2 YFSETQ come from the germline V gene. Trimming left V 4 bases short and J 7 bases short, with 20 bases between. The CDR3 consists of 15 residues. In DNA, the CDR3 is TGCGCCAGCAGCCCCTATAGTGGGGGGGAGCTTGGCTACACCTTC. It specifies CASSPYSGGELGYTF.

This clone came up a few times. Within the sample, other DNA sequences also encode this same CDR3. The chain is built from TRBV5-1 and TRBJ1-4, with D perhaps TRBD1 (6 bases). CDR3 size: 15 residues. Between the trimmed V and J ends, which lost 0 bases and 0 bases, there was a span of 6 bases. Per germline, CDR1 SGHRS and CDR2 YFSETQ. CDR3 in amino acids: CASSLAGATNEKLFF. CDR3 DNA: TGCGCCAGCAGCTTGGCAGGGGCAACTAATGAAAAACTGTTTTTT.

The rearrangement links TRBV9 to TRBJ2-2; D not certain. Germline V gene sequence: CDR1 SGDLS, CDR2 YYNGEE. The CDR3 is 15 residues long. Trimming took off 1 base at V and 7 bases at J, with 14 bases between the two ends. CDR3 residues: CASSVNPFLGGELFF. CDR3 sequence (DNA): TGTGCCAGCAGCGTAAACCCTTTTCTGGGCGGGGAGCTGTTTTTT.

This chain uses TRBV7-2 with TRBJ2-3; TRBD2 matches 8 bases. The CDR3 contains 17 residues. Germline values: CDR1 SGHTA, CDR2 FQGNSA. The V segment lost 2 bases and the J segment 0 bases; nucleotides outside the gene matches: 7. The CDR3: CASSLRLAGRSTDTQYF. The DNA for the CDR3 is TGTGCCAGCAGCTTAAGGTTAGCGGGAAGAAGCACAGATACGCAGTATTTT.

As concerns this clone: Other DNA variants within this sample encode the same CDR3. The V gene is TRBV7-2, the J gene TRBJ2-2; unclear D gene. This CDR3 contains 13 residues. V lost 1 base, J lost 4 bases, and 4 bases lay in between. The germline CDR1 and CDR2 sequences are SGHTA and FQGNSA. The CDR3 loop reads CASSLVATGELFF. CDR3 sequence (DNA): TGTGCCAGCAGCTTAGTAGCCACCGGGGAGCTGTTTTTT.

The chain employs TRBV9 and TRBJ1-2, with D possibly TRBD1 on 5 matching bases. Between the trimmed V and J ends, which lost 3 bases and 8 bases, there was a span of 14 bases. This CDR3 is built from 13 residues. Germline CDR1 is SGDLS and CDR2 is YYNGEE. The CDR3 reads CASSAPGPGGYTF. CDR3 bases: TGTGCCAGCAGCGCACCGGGACCCGGGGGCTACACCTTC.

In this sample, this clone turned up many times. The CDR3 spells CASRGLAEDTGELFF. CDR3 sequence (DNA): TGTGCCAGCAGGGGACTAGCGGAAGACACCGGGGAGCTGTTTTTT. The rearrangement joins TRBV2 to TRBJ2-2; 11 bases align to TRBD2. CDR1 and CDR2 from the germline V gene are SNHLY and FYNNEI. There are 15 residues in the CDR3. The ends lost 6 bases at V and 3 bases at J; junction bases unmatched: 3.

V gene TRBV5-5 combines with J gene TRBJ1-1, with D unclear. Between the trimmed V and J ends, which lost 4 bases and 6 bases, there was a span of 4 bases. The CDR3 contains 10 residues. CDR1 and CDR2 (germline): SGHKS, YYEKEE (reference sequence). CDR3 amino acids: CASSLSEAFF. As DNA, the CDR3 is TGTGCCAGCAGCCTTTCTGAAGCTTTCTTT.

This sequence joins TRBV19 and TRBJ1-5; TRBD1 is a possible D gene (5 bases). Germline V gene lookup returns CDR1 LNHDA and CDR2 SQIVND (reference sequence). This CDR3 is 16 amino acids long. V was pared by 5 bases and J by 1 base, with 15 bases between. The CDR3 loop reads CASSSQWGGSNQPQHF. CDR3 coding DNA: TGTGCCAGTAGTTCCCAATGGGGGGGGAGCAATCAGCCCCAGCATTTT.